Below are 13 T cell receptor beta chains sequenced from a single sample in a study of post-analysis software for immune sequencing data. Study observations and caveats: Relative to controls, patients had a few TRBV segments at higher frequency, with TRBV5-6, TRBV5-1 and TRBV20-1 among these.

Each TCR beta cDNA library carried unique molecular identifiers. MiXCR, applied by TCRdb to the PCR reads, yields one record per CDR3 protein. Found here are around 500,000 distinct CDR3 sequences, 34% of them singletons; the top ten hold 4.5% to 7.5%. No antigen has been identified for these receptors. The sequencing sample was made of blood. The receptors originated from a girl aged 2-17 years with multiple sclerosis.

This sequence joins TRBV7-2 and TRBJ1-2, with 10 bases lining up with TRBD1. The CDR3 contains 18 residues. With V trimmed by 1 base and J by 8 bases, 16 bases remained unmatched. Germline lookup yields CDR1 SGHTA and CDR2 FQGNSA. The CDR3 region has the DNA TGTGCCAGCAGCTTAGAGGCGGGGACAGGGGCAATACTATGGGGCTACACCTTC. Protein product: CASSLEAGTGAILWGYTF. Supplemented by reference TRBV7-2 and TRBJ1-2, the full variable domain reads GAGVSQSPSNKVTEKGKDVELRCDPISGHTALYWYRQSLGQGLEFLIYFQGNSAPDKSGLPSDRFSAERTGGSVSTLTIQRTQQEDSAVYLCASSLEAGTGAILWGYTFGSGTRLTVV.

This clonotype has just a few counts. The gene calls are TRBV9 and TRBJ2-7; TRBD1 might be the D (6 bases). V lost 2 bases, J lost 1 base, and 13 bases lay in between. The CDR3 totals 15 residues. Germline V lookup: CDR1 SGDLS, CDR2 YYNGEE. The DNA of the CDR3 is TGTGCCAGCAGCGTGGATCCGGGGACATCCTACGAGCAGTACTTC. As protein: CASSVDPGTSYEQYF. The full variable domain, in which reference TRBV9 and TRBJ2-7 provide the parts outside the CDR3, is DSGVTQTPKHLITATGQRVTLRCSPRSGDLSVYWYQQSLDQGLQFLIQYYNGEERAKGNILERFSAQQFPDLHSELNLSSLELGDSALYFCASSVDPGTSYEQYFGPGTRLTVT.

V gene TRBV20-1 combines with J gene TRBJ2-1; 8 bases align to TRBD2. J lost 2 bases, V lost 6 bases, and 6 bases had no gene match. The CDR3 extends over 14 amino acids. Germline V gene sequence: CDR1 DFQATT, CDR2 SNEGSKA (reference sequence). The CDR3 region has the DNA TGCAGTGCCAGACGAGCGGGGGCCTACAATGAGCAGTTCTTC. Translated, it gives CSARRAGAYNEQFF.

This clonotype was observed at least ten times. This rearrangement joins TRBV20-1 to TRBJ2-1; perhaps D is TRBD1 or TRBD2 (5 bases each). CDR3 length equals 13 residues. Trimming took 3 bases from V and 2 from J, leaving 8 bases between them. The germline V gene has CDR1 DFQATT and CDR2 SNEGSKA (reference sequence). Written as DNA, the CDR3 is TGCAGTGCTAGGGGGGTCGCCTACAATGAGCAGTTCTTC. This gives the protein CSARGVAYNEQFF.

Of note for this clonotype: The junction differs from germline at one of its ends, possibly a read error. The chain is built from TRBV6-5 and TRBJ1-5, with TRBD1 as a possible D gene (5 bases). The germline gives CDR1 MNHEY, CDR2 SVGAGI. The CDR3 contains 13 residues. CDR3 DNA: TGTGCCAGCAGGTACTCCACAGGACAGCCCCAGCATTTT. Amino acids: CASRYSTGQPQHF.

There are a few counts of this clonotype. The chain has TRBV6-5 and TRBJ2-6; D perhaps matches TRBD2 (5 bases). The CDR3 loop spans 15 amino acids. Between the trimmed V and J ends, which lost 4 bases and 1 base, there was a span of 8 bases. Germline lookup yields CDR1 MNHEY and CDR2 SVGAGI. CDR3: CASSSGSSGANVLTF. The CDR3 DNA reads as TGTGCCAGCAGTTCGGGGAGTTCTGGGGCCAACGTCCTGACTTTC.

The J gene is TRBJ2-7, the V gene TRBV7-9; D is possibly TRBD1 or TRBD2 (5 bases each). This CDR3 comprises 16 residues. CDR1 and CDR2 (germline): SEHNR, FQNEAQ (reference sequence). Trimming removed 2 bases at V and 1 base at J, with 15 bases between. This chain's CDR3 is CASSLRTGTGSYEQYF. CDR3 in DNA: TGTGCCAGCAGCTTACGAACCGGGACCGGATCCTACGAGCAGTACTTC.

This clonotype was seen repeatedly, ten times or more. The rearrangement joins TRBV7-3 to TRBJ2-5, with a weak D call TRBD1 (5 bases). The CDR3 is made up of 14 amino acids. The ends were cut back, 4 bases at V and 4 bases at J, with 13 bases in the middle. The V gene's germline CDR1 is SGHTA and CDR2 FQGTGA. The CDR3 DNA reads TGTGCCAGCAGCTCCAAGGGGATGGGAGAGACCCAGTACTTC. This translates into CASSSKGMGETQYF.

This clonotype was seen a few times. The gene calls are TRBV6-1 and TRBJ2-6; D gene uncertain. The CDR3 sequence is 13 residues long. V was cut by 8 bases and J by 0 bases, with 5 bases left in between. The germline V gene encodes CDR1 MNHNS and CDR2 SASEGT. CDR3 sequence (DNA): TGTGCCAGCGGCTTCTCTGGGGCCAACGTCCTGACTTTC. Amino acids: CASGFSGANVLTF.

CDR3 bases: TGCAGCGTTTTCGTAGCAGGGATGAACACTGAAGCTTTCTTT. This encodes CSVFVAGMNTEAFF. The V call is TRBV29-1, the J call TRBJ1-1; D might be TRBD1 (5 bases). Germline CDR1 SQVTM, CDR2 ANQGSEA. CDR3 length: 14 residues. Trimming left V 5 bases short and J 0 bases short, with 13 bases between.

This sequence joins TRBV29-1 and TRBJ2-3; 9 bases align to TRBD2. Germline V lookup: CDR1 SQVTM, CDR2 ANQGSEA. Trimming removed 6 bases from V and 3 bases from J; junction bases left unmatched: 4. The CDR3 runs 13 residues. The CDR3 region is CSVGTSRTDTQYF. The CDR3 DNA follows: TGCAGCGTAGGGACTAGCAGAACAGATACGCAGTATTTT.

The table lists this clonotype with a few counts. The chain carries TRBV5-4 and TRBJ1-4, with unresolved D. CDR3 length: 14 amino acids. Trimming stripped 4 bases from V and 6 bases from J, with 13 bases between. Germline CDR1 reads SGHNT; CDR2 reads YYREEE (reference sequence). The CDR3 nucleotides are TGTGCCAGCAGCCATGATTCGGGTCATGAAAAACTGTTTTTT. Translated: CASSHDSGHEKLFF.

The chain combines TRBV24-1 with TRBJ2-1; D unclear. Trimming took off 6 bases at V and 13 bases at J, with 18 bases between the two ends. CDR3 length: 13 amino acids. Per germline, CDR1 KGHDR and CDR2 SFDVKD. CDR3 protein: CATSRGSQETQFF. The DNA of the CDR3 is TGTGCCACCAGTAGAGGTTCCCAAGAGACCCAGTTCTTC.